This TCR beta chain is from a study of T cell responses to AZD1222 COVID-19 vaccine. Study observations and caveats: Clonal diversity may have been underestimated in mostly white British donors. Distributed over spike, vaccine-associated CD4 TCRs predominated at 160-218 and 743-854.

Here immunoSEQ multiplex PCR was the method, and the copy in TCRdb shows in-frame clones only, minus some. The sample includes 150,000 to 200,000 clones, 87% seen only once; the top ten take 2.5% to 3%. This clone was seen once. Its target is not known. Looked up from germline, CDR1 is SGHTA and CDR2 is FQGNSA. The V and J ends lost 3 bases and 5 bases, in that order; junction bases with no gene match: 8. The CDR3 extends over 15 amino acids. V gene TRBV7-2 combines with J gene TRBJ2-7; 9 nucleotides line up with TRBD2. The TCR was taken from an adult in good health. Sequences were derived from peripheral blood, sampled on day 0 of MenACWY control vaccination. CDR3 DNA: TGTGCCAGCAGCTTGCAAAGCGGGGGGATAGACGAGCAGTACTTC. Protein: CASSLQSGGIDEQYF.